One sample yielded the 32 T cell receptor beta chains listed below, sequenced in a study of pediatric ulcerative colitis. TCRdb's copy holds only in-frame clones and misses some; the assay was immunoSEQ multiplex PCR. The table has around 68,000 clones, 77% seen once. Source material: blood. The receptor source for this set is a boy aged 10-17 years with moderate ulcerative colitis.

The rearrangement links TRBV6-1 to TRBJ1-4; D not certain. CDR1 is MNHNS and CDR2 is SASEGT in the germline V gene. V lost 8 bases and J 6 bases, leaving 19 bases between the germline ends. The CDR3 consists of 15 residues. CDR3 DNA sequence: TGTGCCAGCCGCGCGGTATGGGTGGATGATGAAAAACTGTTTTTT. It translates to CASRAVWVDDEKLFF.

V and J are TRBV5-5 and TRBJ1-5; D is unresolved. The V end lost 0 bases, the J end lost 2 bases, and 12 bases lay between the germline ends. From germline, CDR1 is SGHKS and CDR2 YYEKEE (reference sequence). The CDR3 runs to 16 residues. CDR3 amino acids: CASSLGWEWGNQPQHF. As DNA, the CDR3 is TGTGCCAGCAGCTTGGGCTGGGAATGGGGCAATCAGCCCCAGCATTTT.

The rearrangement links TRBV6-5 to TRBJ1-4; D unresolved. From germline, CDR1 is MNHEY and CDR2 SVGAGI. Trimming removed 5 bases from V and 5 bases from J, with 12 bases in between. This CDR3 comprises 14 residues. CDR3 in DNA: TGTGCCAGCAGTCGCTCAACCGAAAATGAAAAACTGTTTTTT. Translated, it gives CASSRSTENEKLFF.

This rearrangement joins TRBV5-6 to TRBJ1-2, with a tentative D call TRBD1 (5 bases). V was cut by 3 bases and J by 1 base, with 22 bases left in between. This CDR3 comprises 18 residues. The germline V gene encodes CDR1 SGHDT and CDR2 YYEEEE. CDR3 sequence reads: CASSSPAGRVRFNYGYTF. For the CDR3, the DNA is TGTGCCAGCAGCTCCCCGGCTGGCAGGGTCCGTTTTAACTATGGCTACACCTTC.

V is TRBV29-1 and J is TRBJ2-2, with 10 nucleotides matching TRBD1. Losses at the gene ends were 4 bases for V and 5 bases for J; bases not matched to a gene: 7. The CDR3 loop spans 15 amino acids. Germline V lookup: CDR1 SQVTM, CDR2 ANQGSEA. CDR3: CSVVFGQGGTGELFF. CDR3 in DNA: TGCAGCGTTGTGTTTGGACAGGGGGGAACCGGGGAGCTGTTTTTT.

This chain connects TRBV19 to TRBJ1-2; D remains unclear. V lost 7 bases to trimming and J lost 1 base, with 16 bases between them. The CDR3 is made up of 15 amino acids. Germline V CDR1 and CDR2: LNHDA, SQIVND (reference sequence). As DNA, the CDR3 is TGTGCCAGTATCCAAGCCGCAGGATATAACTATGGCTACACCTTC. Its translation: CASIQAAGYNYGYTF.

In this sample, this clone turned up a few times. The chain combines TRBV18 with TRBJ2-7; no definite D call. Germline V gene sequence: CDR1 KGHSH, CDR2 LQKENI. The CDR3 loop spans 12 amino acids. V lost 4 bases, J lost 7 bases, and 11 bases lay in between. CDR3 sequence (DNA): TGTGCCAGCTCACTAGAGCGCTGGGAGCAGTACTTC. Translated, it gives CASSLERWEQYF.

In DNA, the CDR3 is TGTGCCAGCAGCTCGGCGGTACACACAGATACGCAGTATTTT. Its protein is CASSSAVHTDTQYF. V is TRBV5-4 and J is TRBJ2-3, with no clear D. Germline V CDR1 and CDR2: SGHNT, YYREEE (reference sequence). This CDR3 has 14 amino acids. The V and J ends lost 3 bases and 2 bases respectively, with 10 bases between them.

The count of this clone is one. The gene calls are TRBV6-5 and TRBJ1-1, with no clear D. The CDR3 consists of 13 residues. Deletions cut 7 bases from V and 1 base from J, with 10 bases between. Per the germline V gene, CDR1 is MNHEY and CDR2 is SVGAGI. CDR3 coding DNA: TGTGCCAGCACCCGGGAGACGAACACTGAAGCTTTCTTT. It is translated as CASTRETNTEAFF.

The V call is TRBV27, the J call TRBJ2-3, with 9 nucleotides matching TRBD2. The CDR3 is made up of 17 amino acids. Trimming removed 3 bases from V and 2 bases from J; junction bases left unmatched: 9. Germline V CDR1 and CDR2: MNHEY, SMNVEV (reference sequence). The CDR3 DNA is TGTGCCAGCAGTTTTCGATTAGCGGGGGCGACCACAGATACGCAGTATTTT. Encoded protein: CASSFRLAGATTDTQYF.

V is TRBV18 and J is TRBJ1-5; D gene uncertain. Germline V gene sequence: CDR1 KGHSH, CDR2 LQKENI. Trimming left V 1 base short and J 6 bases short, with 10 bases between. CDR3 length: 14 amino acids. The CDR3 sequence: CASSPHRGIQPQHF. DNA for the CDR3: TGTGCCAGCTCACCACATAGAGGGATTCAGCCCCAGCATTTT.

This rearrangement joins TRBV30 to TRBJ2-5, with 12 nucleotides matching TRBD2. Trimming cost V 8 bases and J 5 bases; bases outside gene matches: 12. The germline V gene has CDR1 GTSNPN and CDR2 SVGIG (reference sequence). The CDR3 consists of 15 residues. The CDR3 is CAANLAGGPGETQYF. The CDR3 nucleotides are TGTGCCGCGAACCTAGCGGGAGGGCCTGGGGAGACCCAGTACTTC.

The chain carries TRBV27 and TRBJ1-1; D possibly corresponds to TRBD1 (6 bases). Trimming pared 5 bases from V and 3 bases from J, leaving 16 bases between. The CDR3 runs 15 residues. Germline V lookup: CDR1 MNHEY, CDR2 SMNVEV (reference sequence). The CDR3 coding sequence is TGTGCCAGCAGTGCCAAGGGGGGGGTGTACACTGAAGCTTTCTTT. It yields the protein CASSAKGGVYTEAFF.

J is TRBJ1-2 and V is TRBV13; no clear D gene. This CDR3 contains 16 residues. Trimming removed 3 bases from V and 6 bases from J, with 20 bases in between. Germline loops: CDR1 PRHDT, CDR2 FYEKMQ (reference sequence). In DNA, the CDR3 is TGTGCCAGCAGCTTTTCGCCCGGGATGGATGTGGATGGCTACACCTTC. Amino acid sequence: CASSFSPGMDVDGYTF.

This clone showed up just a few times. The genes are TRBV6-5 and TRBJ1-6; D unclear. Germline CDR1 MNHEY, CDR2 SVGAGI. V was clipped by 5 bases and J by 6 bases, with 8 bases between them. The length of the CDR3 is 13 residues. For the CDR3, the DNA is TGTGCCAGCAGTCAATCTCTTAATTCACCCCTCCACTTT. Its translation: CASSQSLNSPLHF.

The V gene is TRBV2, the J gene TRBJ1-4; no reliable D call. This CDR3 has 19 amino acids. V was cut by 0 bases and J by 3 bases, with 20 bases left in between. The V gene's germline CDR1 is SNHLY and CDR2 FYNNEI. CDR3 bases: TGTGCCAGCAGTGAAGCCCTTAAAGCCAGGTTTCCCCCTAATGAAAAACTGTTTTTT. Translating gives CASSEALKARFPPNEKLFF.

The chain is built from TRBV18 and TRBJ2-1; no clear D. This CDR3 has 12 residues. Per the germline V gene, CDR1 is KGHSH and CDR2 is LQKENI. V shed 2 bases and J shed 9 bases, with 8 bases lying between them. CDR3: CASSPKASEQFF. Written as DNA, the CDR3 is TGTGCCAGCTCACCAAAAGCGAGTGAGCAGTTCTTC.

The chain is built from TRBV11-2 and TRBJ2-7; no reliable D call. V was cut by 2 bases and J by 5 bases, with 16 bases left in between. This CDR3 has 15 residues. Germline V gene data show CDR1 as SGHAT and CDR2 as FQNNGV. Written as DNA, the CDR3 is TGTGCCAGCAGCTTATACTTTCTTCTTGGGGACGAGCAGTACTTC. Amino acid sequence: CASSLYFLLGDEQYF.

This chain joins TRBV6-1 and TRBJ2-3; D gene unclear. The CDR3 runs 11 residues. V was clipped by 9 bases and J by 0 bases, with 4 bases between them. CDR1 is MNHNS, CDR2 SASEGT, per germline. CDR3 region: CASYSTDTQYF. CDR3 nucleotides: TGTGCCAGTTATAGCACAGATACGCAGTATTTT.

The chain is built from TRBV30 and TRBJ2-1; possibly TRBD2 for D (5 bases). The V gene lost 2 bases and the J gene lost 10 bases, with 15 bases spanning the gap. The CDR3 runs to 13 residues. Per germline, CDR1 GTSNPN and CDR2 SVGIG (reference sequence). The CDR3 DNA is TGTGCCTGGAGTCTTACTAGTCAAGGGGAGCAGTTCTTC. Its translation: CAWSLTSQGEQFF.

This clone has a single count. The V and J genes are TRBV5-4 and TRBJ1-1; TRBD1 matches at 7 bases. CDR1 SGHNT and CDR2 YYREEE come from the germline V gene (reference sequence). Trimming took 6 bases from V and 0 from J; bases not matched to a gene: 8. The CDR3 is 15 amino acids. DNA for the CDR3: TGTGCCAGCATTACTCAGGGGGTGATGAACACTGAAGCTTTCTTT. Its protein product is CASITQGVMNTEAFF.

DNA for the CDR3: TGCGCCAGCAGCTTGGTTGCTAGCGGGGATACGCAGTATTTT. This gives the protein CASSLVASGDTQYF. The gene calls are TRBV5-1 and TRBJ2-3; the match to TRBD2 covers 8 bases. In germline, CDR1 is SGHRS, CDR2 YFSETQ. Germline trimming cut 0 bases from V and 6 bases from J; bases unmatched to any gene: 3. The CDR3 consists of 14 residues.

The chain has TRBV28 and TRBJ2-5; D is unresolved. The germline gives CDR1 MDHEN, CDR2 SYDVKM. This CDR3 comprises 15 residues. Trimming cost V 5 bases and J 1 base, with 14 bases left between them. The CDR3 reads CASSQLGISQETQYF. CDR3 nucleotides: TGTGCCAGCAGTCAACTCGGCATTTCCCAAGAGACCCAGTACTTC.

The V gene is TRBV6-5, the J gene TRBJ1-1; no clear D gene. Between the trimmed V and J ends, which lost 9 bases and 5 bases, there was a span of 16 bases. The CDR3 length is 13 residues. Germline V gives CDR1 MNHEY, CDR2 SVGAGI. CDR3: CASTVGEGTEAFF. CDR3 coding DNA: TGTGCCAGTACGGTCGGGGAAGGTACTGAAGCTTTCTTT.

The chain uses TRBV2 and TRBJ2-7; the D gene is possibly TRBD1 (6 bases). Trimming removed 5 bases at V and 1 base at J, with 15 bases between. The CDR3 is 15 residues long. CDR1 is SNHLY, CDR2 FYNNEI, per germline. The CDR3 protein is CASSPEGVLSYEQYF. The CDR3 bases are TGTGCCAGCAGTCCAGAGGGGGTCCTATCCTACGAGCAGTACTTC.

This clone has more than one count but fewer than ten. The chain is built from TRBV2 and TRBJ1-6; D is perhaps TRBD1 (6 bases). This CDR3 has 13 amino acids. Germline CDR1 and CDR2: SNHLY and FYNNEI. V was trimmed by 8 bases and J by 8 bases, leaving 13 bases between them. As DNA, the CDR3 is TGTGCCAGCGGAGACAGGAGGGATTCACCCCTCCACTTT. Protein: CASGDRRDSPLHF.

This chain connects TRBV19 to TRBJ1-3; 9 bases line up with TRBD1. The CDR3 runs 16 residues. V was clipped by 7 bases and J by 8 bases; unmatched bases: 15. Germline V lookup: CDR1 LNHDA, CDR2 SQIVND (reference sequence). The CDR3 coding sequence is TGTGCCAGTACCGCCGGGACAGGGACCTGGATTGACACCATATATTTT. Residues: CASTAGTGTWIDTIYF.

The rearrangement links TRBV6-1 to TRBJ2-1; 10 bases are a match to TRBD2. The CDR3 covers 15 residues. V trimming: 5 bases; J trimming: 4 bases; junction bases outside the gene matches: 5. Germline CDR1 is MNHNS and CDR2 is SASEGT. The CDR3 loop is CASSQGLAKYNEQFF. The CDR3 DNA reads TGTGCCAGCAGTCAGGGACTAGCGAAATACAATGAGCAGTTCTTC.

The V and J genes are TRBV19 and TRBJ1-1; weak D call: TRBD1 (6 bases). CDR3 length: 18 amino acids. Germline-derived CDR1 and CDR2 are LNHDA and SQIVND (reference sequence). Between the trimmed V and J ends, which lost 1 base and 0 bases, there was a span of 18 bases. The CDR3 here is CASSIVGGRGAMNTEAFF. CDR3 bases: TGTGCCAGTAGTATAGTTGGGGGACGGGGGGCTATGAACACTGAAGCTTTCTTT. The full variable domain, rest sourced from reference TRBV19 and TRBJ1-1, is DGGITQSPKYLFRKEGQNVTLSCEQNLNHDAMYWYRQDPGQGLRLIYYSQIVNDFQKGDIAEGYSVSREKKESFPLTVTSAQKNPTAFYLCASSIVGGRGAMNTEAFFGQGTRLTVV.

The CDR3 DNA is TGCGCCAGCAAGGAACTTAACTATGGCTACACCTTC. Its protein product is CASKELNYGYTF. V gene TRBV5-1 combines with J gene TRBJ1-2; no reliable D call. Trimming left V 6 bases short and J 1 base short, with 7 bases between. The length of the CDR3 is 12 residues. Per germline, CDR1 SGHRS and CDR2 YFSETQ.

This clone was seen a few times. This chain connects TRBV7-7 to TRBJ1-1; D remains unclear. CDR1 and CDR2 (germline): SSHAT, FNYEAQ (reference sequence). This CDR3 region has 13 residues. V was pared by 3 bases and J by 1 base, with 6 bases between. The CDR3 DNA reads TGTGCCAGCAGCTTTAATGAGAACACTGAAGCTTTCTTT. Residues: CASSFNENTEAFF.

The rearrangement uses TRBV5-1 and TRBJ1-5; unclear D gene. CDR1 is SGHRS, CDR2 YFSETQ, per germline. CDR3 length: 16 residues. V lost 0 bases to trimming and J lost 0 bases, with 10 bases between them. The CDR3 coding sequence is TGCGCCAGCAGCTTGGCCAGTAGGTATAGCAATCAGCCCCAGCATTTT. This encodes CASSLASRYSNQPQHF.